These 15 T cell receptor beta chains came from one sample sequenced in a study of blood T cell repertoires in COVID-19. Sequencing was performed with immunoSEQ multiplex PCR; in TCRdb, only in-frame clones are kept and a portion is missing. The sample lists tens of thousands of clones; around 90% were seen once. Sequenced sample: peripheral blood. The receptors derive from a man in his sixties with acute or convalescent COVID-19.

The CDR3 region is CAVLRGTGRSGANVLTF. The CDR3, as DNA: TGTGCCGTCCTCAGGGGGACAGGGAGGTCTGGGGCCAACGTCCTGACTTTC. The chain employs TRBV30 and TRBJ2-6; 9 bases fit TRBD1. Trimming removed 8 bases from V and 1 base from J; junction bases left unmatched: 12. Germline CDR1 and CDR2: GTSNPN and SVGIG (reference sequence). The CDR3 runs to 17 residues.

This sequence joins TRBV19 and TRBJ2-7, with 10 positions matching TRBD1. V was pared by 1 base and J by 4 bases, with 7 bases of the junction left unmatched. The CDR3 is 16 residues long. CDR1 is LNHDA and CDR2 is SQIVND in the germline V gene (reference sequence). CDR3 protein: CASSIAPTGGFYEQYF. The CDR3 coding sequence is TGTGCCAGTAGTATAGCCCCGACAGGGGGCTTTTACGAGCAGTACTTC.

The chain joins TRBV4-1 to TRBJ1-4; perhaps TRBD1 as D (5 bases). Deletions cut 6 bases from V and 3 bases from J, with 11 bases between. Germline lookup yields CDR1 MGHRA and CDR2 YSYEKL. The CDR3 extends over 14 amino acids. As DNA, the CDR3 is TGCGCCAGCAGGGGCAGGGCTCCTAATGAAAAACTGTTTTTT. It codes for CASRGRAPNEKLFF.

The CDR3 loop is CASSYNRGQETQYF. As DNA, the CDR3 is TGTGCCAGCAGTTACAACAGGGGACAAGAGACCCAGTACTTC. This rearrangement joins TRBV6-5 to TRBJ2-5; 7 positions match TRBD1. The trim removed 2 bases at V and 2 bases at J, leaving 2 bases unmatched. Germline CDR1 MNHEY, CDR2 SVGAGI. CDR3 length: 14 residues.

This chain links TRBV28 with TRBJ1-5, with D uncertain. Germline V gives CDR1 MDHEN, CDR2 SYDVKM. The CDR3 sequence is 13 residues long. With 5 bases removed from V and 5 bases from J, the gap between germline ends came to 10 bases. As DNA, the CDR3 is TGTGCCAGCAGTCCGTCTGGCTATCAGCCCCAGCATTTT. Translating gives CASSPSGYQPQHF.

The rearrangement links TRBV19 to TRBJ1-1, with D perhaps TRBD1 (6 bases). With 4 bases removed from V and 1 base from J, the gap between germline ends came to 7 bases. Germline lookup yields CDR1 LNHDA and CDR2 SQIVND (reference sequence). The CDR3 is made up of 13 amino acids. The DNA of the CDR3 is TGTGCCAGTAGTACACAGGGGAACACTGAAGCTTTCTTT. Translated, it gives CASSTQGNTEAFF. Full variable domain (remainder filled in from reference TRBV19 and TRBJ1-1): DGGITQSPKYLFRKEGQNVTLSCEQNLNHDAMYWYRQDPGQGLRLIYYSQIVNDFQKGDIAEGYSVSREKKESFPLTVTSAQKNPTAFYLCASSTQGNTEAFFGQGTRLTVV.

This sequence joins TRBV19 and TRBJ1-1; 8 nucleotides agree with TRBD1. Trimming removed 6 bases from V and 5 bases from J; junction bases left unmatched: 2. The germline V gene has CDR1 LNHDA and CDR2 SQIVND (reference sequence). The CDR3 covers 12 residues. The CDR3 DNA reads TGTGCCAGTAGAGACAGGGGAACTGAAGCTTTCTTT. Translated: CASRDRGTEAFF.

The sample holds one count of this clone. This chain uses TRBV12-5 with TRBJ2-1; tentative D call: TRBD1 (5 bases). CDR1 LGHNT and CDR2 FRNRAP come from the germline V gene. Trimming left V 7 bases short and J 7 bases short, with 11 bases between. The CDR3 is 12 amino acids. The CDR3 region has the DNA TGTGCTAGTGCCCTGAAGGGGAATGAGCAGTTCTTC. The encoded protein is CASALKGNEQFF.

V is TRBV6-1 and J is TRBJ2-2, with 10 bases matching TRBD2. Germline CDR1 reads MNHNS; CDR2 reads SASEGT. The CDR3 runs to 16 residues. V lost 3 bases to trimming and J lost 6 bases; unmatched junction nucleotides: 7. For the CDR3, the DNA is TGTGCCAGCAGTGATTTGTCTAGCGGGAGACCCGGGGAGCTGTTTTTT. Translating gives CASSDLSSGRPGELFF.

This chain connects TRBV19 to TRBJ1-5; D is perhaps TRBD1 (6 bases). V gave up 1 base and J gave up 9 bases, with 13 bases separating them. The CDR3 contains 14 residues. In germline, CDR1 is LNHDA, CDR2 SQIVND (reference sequence). Written as DNA, the CDR3 is TGTGCCAGTAGTATAGCCCCGAGGGGGGGGCCCCAGCATTTT. This gives the protein CASSIAPRGGPQHF.

This rearrangement joins TRBV28 to TRBJ1-6; 7 nucleotides agree with TRBD1. The germline CDR1 and CDR2 sequences are MDHEN and SYDVKM. V dropped 5 bases and J dropped 14; count of bases not matched to a gene: 12. CDR3 size: 14 residues. CDR3: CASSLRTGLEALHF. CDR3 sequence (DNA): TGTGCCAGCAGTCTCAGGACAGGTTTGGAAGCCCTCCACTTT.

This clone was detected only a few times. This sequence joins TRBV14 and TRBJ1-2; D might be TRBD1 (5 bases). Germline assignment: CDR1 SGHDN and CDR2 FVKESK. V lost 1 base and J lost 2, with 11 bases in between. CDR3 length: 15 amino acids. CDR3 loop: CASSQVAGWNYGYTF. CDR3 coding DNA: TGTGCCAGCAGCCAAGTAGCAGGGTGGAACTATGGCTACACCTTC.

This clone has just one count. V gene TRBV29-1 combines with J gene TRBJ2-5; a weak D match, TRBD2 (6 bases). Trimming pared 7 bases from V and 4 bases from J, leaving 19 bases between. The CDR3 spans 14 residues. Germline loops: CDR1 SQVTM, CDR2 ANQGSEA. As DNA, the CDR3 is TGCAGCGCACCCTACACGGGGGATGGAGAGACCCAGTACTTC. This sequence encodes CSAPYTGDGETQYF.

The V call is TRBV10-2, the J call TRBJ2-7; possible D gene TRBD2, 5 bases. Germline CDR1 and CDR2: WSHSY and SAAADI. V lost 8 bases and J lost 7, with 24 bases in between. This CDR3 has 15 residues. The CDR3 nucleotides read TGCGCCAGCGCTACACTAGTCCGAGGTCCCCAGGAGCAGTACTTC. Translated, it gives CASATLVRGPQEQYF.

The chain links TRBV19 to TRBJ2-7; TRBD1 might be the D (6 bases). This CDR3 has 12 residues. Germline V gene sequence: CDR1 LNHDA, CDR2 SQIVND (reference sequence). The ends were cut back, 6 bases at V and 5 bases at J, with 11 bases in the middle. The CDR3 nucleotides read TGTGCCAGTAGCGGGACACCCCACGAGCAGTACTTC. As protein: CASSGTPHEQYF.